This TCR beta chain emerged from a study of blood T cell repertoires in COVID-19. Whole-study context: The samples span acute and convalescent COVID-19 from the United States, Italy and Spain.

This clone has a handful of counts. TCRdb keeps only in-frame clones here, not all; method: immunoSEQ multiplex PCR. Of roughly 90,000 clones in the sample, more than 75% were seen once. Material: peripheral blood. The TCR originated in a human donor in a cohort sampled during active COVID-19.

The CDR3 DNA reads TGTGCCAGCAGTGAAGCGGGGACTCTCTCTGGAAACACCATATATTTT. Its protein product is CASSEAGTLSGNTIYF. The chain has TRBV6-1 and TRBJ1-3; possible D gene TRBD1, 5 bases. The V and J ends lost 0 bases and 0 bases respectively, with 9 bases between them. CDR3 length equals 16 residues. The V gene's germline CDR1 is MNHNS and CDR2 SASEGT.